A selection of T cell receptor beta chains follows, all from one sample in a study of metastatic and nonmetastatic thyroid tumors. TCRdb re-called the PCR reads through MiXCR. Here the sample spans 19,000 or so clones, 20% to 30% being singletons. Sequenced sample: blood. The receptor source for this set is a female donor with papillary thyroid cancer or a benign thyroid nodule (not recorded which). Some clones in this sample may be carry-over from other donors' samples. The CDR3 runs from the conserved cysteine through the conserved F or W. The order of the fields is clone size, V gene, J gene, D gene, CDR3 DNA, CDR3 protein. The D gene is left open where the match is weak. Where a row states a size, it is once, few, many or the class of an expanded clone; other rows omit it.

abundance: few; v_gene: TRBV28; j_gene: TRBJ1-3; d_gene: NA; CDR3nt: TGTGCCAACAGCCGGTACAGGGAATTTTCTGGAAACACCATATATTTT; CDR3aa: CANSRYREFSGNTIYF
abundance: medium-sized; v_gene: TRBV6-1; j_gene: TRBJ1-1; d_gene: NA; CDR3nt: TGTGCCAGCAGACCGGACAGCGAGAACACTGAAGCTTTCTTT; CDR3aa: CASRPDSENTEAFF
abundance: NA; v_gene: TRBV5-1; j_gene: TRBJ1-1; d_gene: TRBD1; CDR3nt: TGCGCCAGCAGCTCGGGACAGATGAACACTGAAGCTTTCTTT; CDR3aa: CASSSGQMNTEAFF
abundance: many; v_gene: TRBV30; j_gene: TRBJ1-1; d_gene: NA; CDR3nt: TGTGCCTGGAGTGCCGAGACAGTGAACACTGAAGCTTTCTTT; CDR3aa: CAWSAETVNTEAFF
abundance: few; v_gene: TRBV6-2/TRBV6-3; j_gene: TRBJ2-2; d_gene: NA; CDR3nt: TGTGCCAGCAGTTACGGCCTAATTGGGACCTCTCCCGGGGAGCTGTTTTTT; CDR3aa: CASSYGLIGTSPGELFF
abundance: NA; v_gene: TRBV2; j_gene: TRBJ1-1; d_gene: NA; CDR3nt: TGTGCCAGCAAGATTTGTGGGGGCAACACTGAAGCTTTCTTT; CDR3aa: CASKICGGNTEAFF
abundance: medium-sized; v_gene: TRBV20-1; j_gene: TRBJ1-2; d_gene: NA; CDR3nt: TGCAGTGCTAGAGGTGTTGCTCGGTACAGGGTTGCGGGCTATGGCTACACCTTC; CDR3aa: CSARGVARYRVAGYGYTF
abundance: many; v_gene: TRBV4-3; j_gene: TRBJ1-4; d_gene: NA; CDR3nt: TGCGCCAGCAGCCAAGGAACCCAGGGGTTGAATGAAAAACTGTTTTTT; CDR3aa: CASSQGTQGLNEKLFF
abundance: many; v_gene: TRBV4-1; j_gene: TRBJ2-5; d_gene: TRBD1; CDR3nt: TGCGCCAGCAGCCAAGAGGGCAGGGGGGAGACCCAGTACTTC; CDR3aa: CASSQEGRGETQYF
abundance: NA; v_gene: TRBV6-1; j_gene: TRBJ2-7; d_gene: NA; CDR3nt: TGTGCCAGCAGTATTCTGACAGGTGGCGGCGAGCAGTACTTC; CDR3aa: CASSILTGGGEQYF
abundance: many; v_gene: TRBV7-6; j_gene: TRBJ1-6; d_gene: TRBD1; CDR3nt: TGTGCCAGCAGCTTAGCGAGGCAGGGGGGTTCACCCCTCCACTTT; CDR3aa: CASSLARQGGSPLHF
abundance: medium-sized; v_gene: TRBV6-1; j_gene: TRBJ2-5; d_gene: NA; CDR3nt: TGTGCCAGCAGTGAGTCGGACGGTGGGAGTGAGACCCAGTACTTC; CDR3aa: CASSESDGGSETQYF
abundance: many; v_gene: TRBV3-1; j_gene: TRBJ2-1; d_gene: NA; CDR3nt: TGTGCCAGCAGCCATAGGGGTGACCTGTACAATGAGCAGTTCTTC; CDR3aa: CASSHRGDLYNEQFF
abundance: many; v_gene: TRBV28; j_gene: TRBJ2-1; d_gene: TRBD1; CDR3nt: TGTGCCAGCAGTTTATCCGACAGGGGGCCGGGTGAGCAGTTCTTC; CDR3aa: CASSLSDRGPGEQFF
abundance: NA; v_gene: TRBV30; j_gene: TRBJ1-1; d_gene: NA; CDR3nt: TGTGCCTGGAGGACATCCCCTGGAGCTTTCTTT; CDR3aa: CAWRTSPGAFF
abundance: many; v_gene: TRBV5-5; j_gene: TRBJ1-4; d_gene: TRBD1; CDR3nt: TGTGCCAGCAGCATCGGACAGGGGAGGGGTGCAACTAATGAAAAACTGTTTTTT; CDR3aa: CASSIGQGRGATNEKLFF
abundance: NA; v_gene: TRBV11-2; j_gene: TRBJ2-3; d_gene: TRBD2; CDR3nt: TGTGCCAGCAGGACCGGGACTAACACAGATACGCAGTATTTT; CDR3aa: CASRTGTNTDTQYF
abundance: medium-sized; v_gene: TRBV20-1; j_gene: TRBJ1-1; d_gene: NA; CDR3nt: TGCAGTGCTAGGGGGAAGGAGGGGTGGGGCACTGAAGCTTTCTTT; CDR3aa: CSARGKEGWGTEAFF
abundance: NA; v_gene: TRBV6-1; j_gene: TRBJ2-1; d_gene: TRBD1; CDR3nt: TGTGCCAGCAGGAAGACAGGGATGCGGCTCAATGAGCAGTTCTTC; CDR3aa: CASRKTGMRLNEQFF
abundance: NA; v_gene: TRBV7-6; j_gene: TRBJ2-1; d_gene: TRBD1; CDR3nt: TGTGCCAGCAGCTTAGCCGGGACAGGGTACAATGAGGAGTTCTTC; CDR3aa: CASSLAGTGYNEEFF
abundance: NA; v_gene: TRBV11-2; j_gene: TRBJ1-2; d_gene: NA; CDR3nt: TGTGCCAGCAGCTTAGACGGGACTGACTATGGCTACACCTTC; CDR3aa: CASSLDGTDYGYTF
abundance: NA; v_gene: TRBV6-1; j_gene: TRBJ2-2; d_gene: NA; CDR3nt: TGTGCCAGCAGGAAATCGGGACAGAACACCGGGGAGCTGTTTTTT; CDR3aa: CASRKSGQNTGELFF
abundance: many; v_gene: TRBV20-1; j_gene: TRBJ1-6; d_gene: NA; CDR3nt: TGCAGTGCTAGAGATGGGAGTACAGGGACATTCGCATCACCCCTCCACTTT; CDR3aa: CSARDGSTGTFASPLHF
abundance: NA; v_gene: TRBV27; j_gene: TRBJ2-3; d_gene: NA; CDR3nt: TGTGCCAGCACGTTACGGAGCACAGATACGCAGTATTTT; CDR3aa: CASTLRSTDTQYF
abundance: many; v_gene: TRBV7-6; j_gene: TRBJ2-7; d_gene: TRBD2; CDR3nt: TGTGCCAGCAGCTTATGGACTAGCGGTAAATACGAGCAGTACTTC; CDR3aa: CASSLWTSGKYEQYF